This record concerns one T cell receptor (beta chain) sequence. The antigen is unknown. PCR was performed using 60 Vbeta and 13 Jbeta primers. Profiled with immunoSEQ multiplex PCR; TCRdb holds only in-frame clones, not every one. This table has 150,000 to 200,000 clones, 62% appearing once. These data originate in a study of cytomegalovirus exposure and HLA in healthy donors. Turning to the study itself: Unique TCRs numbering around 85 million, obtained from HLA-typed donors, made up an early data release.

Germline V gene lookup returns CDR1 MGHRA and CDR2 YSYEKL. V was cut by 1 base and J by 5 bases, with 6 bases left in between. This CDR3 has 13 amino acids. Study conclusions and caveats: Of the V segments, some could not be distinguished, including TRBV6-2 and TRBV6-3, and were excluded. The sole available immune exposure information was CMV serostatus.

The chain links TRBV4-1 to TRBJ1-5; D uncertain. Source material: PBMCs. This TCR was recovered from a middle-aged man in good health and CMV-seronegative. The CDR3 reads CASSQGVYQPQHF. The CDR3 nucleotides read TGCGCCAGCAGCCAAGGAGTATATCAGCCCCAGCATTTT.